One sample yielded the 24 T cell receptor beta chains listed below, sequenced in a study of cytomegalovirus exposure and HLA in healthy donors. The PCR contained 60 Vbeta and 13 Jbeta primers. The table came from immunoSEQ multiplex PCR; TCRdb's copy has only in-frame clones and leaves some out. This repertoire shows some 140,000 clones, over 65% found once; its top ten account for about 1.5%. The specimen sequenced was PBMCs. These receptors came from a man aged 40-49 years in good health and CMV-seronegative.

The CDR3 region has the DNA TGTGCCTGGAGTCCCGGGCTAGCGGGGGGTGGTGAGCAGTTCTTC. Translation: CAWSPGLAGGGEQFF. The chain recombines TRBV30 with TRBJ2-1; TRBD2 matches 11 bases. This CDR3 region has 15 residues. Germline lookup yields CDR1 GTSNPN and CDR2 SVGIG (reference sequence). After removal of 2 bases from V and 9 bases from J, the junction contained 9 bases not matched to a gene.

The chain combines TRBV4-3 with TRBJ2-1; D is unclear. CDR1 LGHNA and CDR2 YSLEER come from the germline V gene. The CDR3 is 18 residues long. Trimming pared 0 bases from V and 0 bases from J, leaving 15 bases between. CDR3 sequence (DNA): TGCGCCAGCAGCCAAGACTACCCGACGGCTAGCTCCTACAATGAGCAGTTCTTC. Translated: CASSQDYPTASSYNEQFF.

In its sample, this clone was seen once. The rearrangement joins TRBV19 to TRBJ2-5; D gene unclear. Germline loops: CDR1 LNHDA, CDR2 SQIVND (reference sequence). The CDR3 is 14 residues long. Trimming stripped 5 bases from V and 5 bases from J, with 15 bases between. Written as DNA, the CDR3 is TGTGCCAGTAGTTATCAGAATATCCCCGAGACCCAGTACTTC. It is translated as CASSYQNIPETQYF.

The V call is TRBV13, the J call TRBJ2-5, with 7 bases that match TRBD2. CDR1 is PRHDT, CDR2 FYEKMQ, per germline (reference sequence). J was trimmed by 4 bases and V by 0 bases; bases with no gene match: 8. This CDR3 is built from 16 residues. CDR3 bases: TGTGCCAGCAGCTTAGGACCCAGCGGGATAGGAGAGACCCAGTACTTC. Translating it yields CASSLGPSGIGETQYF.

The CDR3 loop reads CASSQTGLPNQPQHF. CDR3 DNA sequence: TGCGCCAGCAGCCAGACGGGACTGCCCAATCAGCCCCAGCATTTT. The chain uses TRBV4-1 and TRBJ1-5; D is possibly TRBD1 (5 bases). The V and J ends lost 3 bases and 3 bases respectively, with 12 bases between them. This CDR3 has 15 amino acids. Germline V gene data show CDR1 as MGHRA and CDR2 as YSYEKL.

The chain joins TRBV29-1 to TRBJ2-4; D might be TRBD2 (7 bases). This CDR3 is 12 amino acids long. V lost 3 bases and J 8 bases, leaving 11 bases between the germline ends. Germline V CDR1 and CDR2: SQVTM, ANQGSEA. The CDR3 is CSVDGGADIQYF. The CDR3 region has the DNA TGCAGCGTTGATGGGGGGGCGGACATTCAGTACTTC. Variable domain in full (rest from reference TRBV29-1 and TRBJ2-4): SAVISQKPSRDICQRGTSLTIQCQVDSQVTMMFWYRQQPGQSLTLIATANQGSEATYESGFVIDKFPISRPNLTFSTLTVSNMSPEDSSIYLCSVDGGADIQYFGAGTRLSVL.

This clone occurred a few times. The chain is built from TRBV6-1 and TRBJ2-1; D call uncertain. CDR3 length: 12 amino acids. Germline CDR1 is MNHNS and CDR2 is SASEGT. Trimming removed 5 bases at V and 10 bases at J, with 12 bases between. CDR3 in amino acids: CASSPRVEEQFF. The CDR3 coding sequence is TGTGCCAGCAGTCCCCGGGTGGAAGAGCAGTTCTTC.

The rearrangement links TRBV7-9 to TRBJ1-2; D perhaps matches TRBD1 (5 bases). Deletions cut 1 base from V and 4 bases from J, with 10 bases between. CDR1 and CDR2 from the germline V gene are SEHNR and FQNEAQ (reference sequence). This CDR3 region has 14 residues. The CDR3 DNA follows: TGTGCCAGCAGCTTAGGGGGGGGTGGCTATGGCTACACCTTC. Encoded protein: CASSLGGGGYGYTF.

This clone occurred once. The CDR3 coding sequence is TGCGCCAGCAGCCCGGACAGCCCTAGCAATCAGCCCCAGCATTTT. This sequence encodes CASSPDSPSNQPQHF. The V gene is TRBV5-1, the J gene TRBJ1-5, with D maybe TRBD1 (6 bases). V was clipped by 4 bases and J by 0 bases, with 11 bases between them. This CDR3 region has 15 residues. Germline assignment: CDR1 SGHRS and CDR2 YFSETQ.

Here the CDR3 DNA reads TGTGCCAGCAGTTCCCCGGGGTTCAGCACCTACGAGCAGTACTTC. This codes for CASSSPGFSTYEQYF. V usage is TRBV6-5 and J usage is TRBJ2-7; D possibly corresponds to TRBD2 (5 bases). Germline loops: CDR1 MNHEY, CDR2 SVGAGI. This CDR3 comprises 15 residues. Deletions cut 4 bases from V and 2 bases from J, with 15 bases between.

CDR3 coding DNA: TGCGCCAGCAGCCGAACCCTCACAGGGAATCAGCCCCAGCATTTT. Its translation: CASSRTLTGNQPQHF. The rearrangement links TRBV4-3 to TRBJ1-5, with D possibly matching TRBD1 (6 bases). CDR3 length: 15 residues. V shed 4 bases and J shed 4 bases, with 14 bases lying between them. Germline lookup yields CDR1 LGHNA and CDR2 YSLEER.

The V call is TRBV4-1, the J call TRBJ1-2, with D possibly matching TRBD1 (5 bases). The CDR3 is made up of 16 amino acids. Germline CDR1 reads MGHRA; CDR2 reads YSYEKL. Trimming pared 0 bases from V and 4 bases from J, leaving 15 bases between. CDR3 residues: CASSQETLSQGYGYTF. CDR3 nucleotide sequence: TGCGCCAGCAGCCAAGAGACCCTCTCCCAGGGCTATGGCTACACCTTC.

This clone was recorded once. CDR3 residues: CASSLSGAGGRYEQYF. The CDR3 DNA is TGTGCCAGCAGTTTATCAGGAGCGGGAGGGAGGTACGAGCAGTACTTC. The chain uses TRBV27 and TRBJ2-5, with 10 bases aligning to TRBD2. The J call may be faulty, since TRBJ2-7 better matches the DNA end. CDR1 and CDR2 (germline): MNHEY, SMNVEV (reference sequence). This CDR3 is built from 16 residues.

V usage is TRBV19 and J usage is TRBJ1-2; D not certain. The CDR3 extends over 11 amino acids. Germline values: CDR1 LNHDA, CDR2 SQIVND (reference sequence). The germline V and J ends were trimmed by 3 bases and 8 bases, with 7 bases remaining between them. CDR3 in DNA: TGTGCCAGTAGTATTCCTGGCGGCTACACCTTC. Amino acids: CASSIPGGYTF. The whole variable domain, remainder taken from reference TRBV19 and TRBJ1-2, is DGGITQSPKYLFRKEGQNVTLSCEQNLNHDAMYWYRQDPGQGLRLIYYSQIVNDFQKGDIAEGYSVSREKKESFPLTVTSAQKNPTAFYLCASSIPGGYTFGSGTRLTVV.

V is TRBV29-1 and J is TRBJ2-1; D is perhaps TRBD1 (5 bases). Trimming removed 1 base from V and 0 bases from J, with 10 bases in between. Germline-derived CDR1 and CDR2 are SQVTM and ANQGSEA. The CDR3 spans 15 residues. The CDR3 DNA follows: TGCAGCGTTGAAGGACAGAGGAGCTCCTACAATGAGCAGTTCTTC. It is translated as CSVEGQRSSYNEQFF.

CDR3 residues: CASSYRGTGGEKLFF. The CDR3 region has the DNA TGTGCCAGCAGTTACAGAGGGACAGGGGGGGAAAAACTGTTTTTT. V and J are TRBV6-5 and TRBJ1-4, with 11 bases that match TRBD1. The CDR3 is 15 residues long. Germline loops: CDR1 MNHEY, CDR2 SVGAGI. After removal of 2 bases from V and 8 bases from J, the junction contained 4 bases not matched to a gene.

Concerning this clone: Other nucleotide sequences in the sample specify the same CDR3. This sequence joins TRBV5-8 and TRBJ2-7, with a possible D match to TRBD2 (6 bases). The CDR3 covers 13 residues. V dropped 1 base and J dropped 2 bases, with 7 bases sitting between them. Germline lookup yields CDR1 SGHTS and CDR2 YDEGEE. The CDR3 DNA reads TGTGCCAGCAGCTTGCGGGGGACCTACGAGCAGTACTTC. This sequence encodes CASSLRGTYEQYF.

The chain employs TRBV7-9 and TRBJ1-6; D is possibly TRBD1 (6 bases). Germline values: CDR1 SEHNR, CDR2 FQNEAQ (reference sequence). V dropped 3 bases and J dropped 7 bases, with 16 bases sitting between them. The CDR3 loop spans 16 amino acids. For the CDR3, the DNA is TGTGCCAGCAGCTTCAGCCGGGGGGCGCGGAATTCACCCCTCCACTTT. This sequence encodes CASSFSRGARNSPLHF.

On this clone: The germline gene is not matched at one end of the junction; a read error may be the cause. The chain combines TRBV7-7 with TRBJ1-3; a possible D gene is TRBD1 (5 bases). Germline loops: CDR1 SSHAT, CDR2 FNYEAQ (reference sequence). The CDR3 loop spans 13 amino acids. The CDR3 bases are TGTGCTAGCAGTTCAGGGTTAGGAAACACCATATATTTT. This gives the protein CASSSGLGNTIYF.

V usage is TRBV6-5 and J usage is TRBJ1-1; the D gene is possibly TRBD1 (5 bases). The germline V gene has CDR1 MNHEY and CDR2 SVGAGI. V lost 4 bases and J lost 3, with 12 bases in between. This CDR3 comprises 14 residues. CDR3 DNA: TGTGCCAGCAGTTCACAGGTCAGGTACACTGAAGCTTTCTTT. Its translation is CASSSQVRYTEAFF.

The chain has TRBV5-6 and TRBJ2-7, with 11 nucleotides matching TRBD1. In germline, CDR1 is SGHDT, CDR2 YYEEEE. After removal of 6 bases from V and 2 bases from J, the junction contained 4 bases not matched to a gene. The CDR3 contains 14 residues. CDR3 bases: TGTGCCAGCACAACGGGACAGGGGGCCTACGAGCAGTACTTC. This gives the protein CASTTGQGAYEQYF.

Only one count was recorded for this clone. This sequence joins TRBV5-1 and TRBJ1-4; 9 positions match TRBD1. The germline gives CDR1 SGHRS, CDR2 YFSETQ. Unmatched junction bases numbered 3, after V lost 0 bases and J lost 3 bases. The CDR3 has 16 amino acids. The CDR3 region has the DNA TGCGCCAGCAGCTTGGGACAGGGGGTAGCTAATGAAAAACTGTTTTTT. Encoded protein: CASSLGQGVANEKLFF.

The CDR3 DNA sequence: TGTGCCAGCAGCTTGGGGGGACTAGCGGGATCCTCCTACGAGCAGTACTTC. The encoded protein is CASSLGGLAGSSYEQYF. The chain combines TRBV5-4 with TRBJ2-7; 13 bases agree with TRBD2. With V trimmed by 0 bases and J by 0 bases, 3 bases remained unmatched. The CDR3 extends over 17 amino acids. Germline CDR1 reads SGHNT; CDR2 reads YYREEE (reference sequence).

V and J are TRBV7-4 and TRBJ2-1; the match to TRBD2 covers 9 bases. The CDR3 is 14 residues long. J lost 9 bases, V lost 5 bases, and 8 bases had no gene match. CDR1 and CDR2 from the germline V gene are SGHVT and SQSDAQ. CDR3 protein: CASSLSGSGGEQFF. CDR3 nucleotides: TGTGCCAGCAGCCTTAGCGGGAGTGGGGGTGAGCAGTTCTTC.